Many counts were recorded for the clone carrying this T cell receptor beta chain. Its specificity is not known. The data derive from a study of regulatory T cells in long-lasting Graves disease. Study-level points and caveats: There was favoring of TRBV28, TRBJ1-2 and TRBJ2-5 in persistent disease. TCR diversity was lower in persistent than newly diagnosed Graves' disease.

iRepertoire HTBI primers and Arm-PCR of CDR3 regions built TCR beta libraries. TCRdb analysed the multiplex PCR reads with MiXCR anew, one entry per CDR3 protein. The table records hundreds of thousands of distinct CDR3 sequences, 22% of them present only once. The CDR3 sequence is 12 residues long. Germline loops: CDR1 SGHTA, CDR2 FQGNSA. With 4 bases removed from V and 6 bases from J, the gap between germline ends came to 6 bases. The time point here: persistent/refractory GD, antithyroid drugs over 5 years with positive TRAb. Making the TCR library involved RNA that had been extracted from PBMCs. All patients originated from an endocrinology department located in Xi'an, China. EDTA tubes were used for drawing around 9 milliliters of peripheral blood.

This rearrangement joins TRBV7-2 to TRBJ1-4; D not certain. Sequenced here: peripheral blood mononuclear cells (PBMCs), sampled when the disease was refractory, from a patient treated with antithyroid drugs. The source is a female donor with Graves disease. The CDR3 DNA reads TGTGCCAGCAGCTCCGCGTATGAAAAACTGTTTTTT. Protein: CASSSAYEKLFF.